This entry lists 21 T cell receptor beta chains sequenced from one sample in a study of blood T cell repertoires in COVID-19. The data were produced by immunoSEQ multiplex PCR, yet TCRdb's version contains in-frame clones alone and is incomplete. The top ten clones hold 25% of a sample with around 120,000 clones, almost 80% of them seen once. Sequencing was done on a sample of peripheral blood. The receptors originated from a human donor in a cohort sampled during active COVID-19.

This chain connects TRBV5-4 to TRBJ2-2; tentative D call: TRBD1 (6 bases). Germline V lookup: CDR1 SGHNT, CDR2 YYREEE (reference sequence). With 3 bases removed from V and 4 bases from J, the gap between germline ends came to 10 bases. The CDR3 sequence is 14 residues long. CDR3 in amino acids: CASSSGQSTGELFF. CDR3 coding DNA: TGTGCCAGCAGCTCTGGACAGTCCACCGGGGAGCTGTTTTTT.

The rearrangement joins TRBV9 to TRBJ2-2; a possible D gene is TRBD1 (6 bases). The CDR3 is 19 residues long. The V end was cut by 0 bases, the J end by 3 bases, with 21 bases between. Germline CDR1 and CDR2: SGDLS and YYNGEE. The CDR3 nucleotides are TGTGCCAGCAGCGTAGCCCCTATTGGTGGGGGCAGGGACACCGGGGAGCTGTTTTTT. Amino acid sequence: CASSVAPIGGGRDTGELFF. The complete variable domain, with remaining parts taken from reference TRBV9 and TRBJ2-2, reads DSGVTQTPKHLITATGQRVTLRCSPRSGDLSVYWYQQSLDQGLQFLIQYYNGEERAKGNILERFSAQQFPDLHSELNLSSLELGDSALYFCASSVAPIGGGRDTGELFFGEGSRLTVL.

The chain joins TRBV5-1 to TRBJ1-1; 7 bases are a match to TRBD1. The CDR3 contains 17 residues. Germline trimming cut 4 bases from V and 0 bases from J; bases unmatched to any gene: 12. CDR1 is SGHRS and CDR2 is YFSETQ in the germline V gene. This chain's CDR3 is CASSPDRAADMNTEAFF. The DNA for the CDR3 is TGCGCCAGCAGCCCTGACAGGGCGGCTGACATGAACACTGAAGCTTTCTTT.

The rearrangement joins TRBV10-3 to TRBJ1-2; TRBD1 agrees at 9 bases. CDR1 is ENHRY and CDR2 is SYGVKD in the germline V gene. J was trimmed by 4 bases and V by 6 bases; bases with no gene match: 9. This CDR3 has 15 residues. CDR3 DNA sequence: TGTGCCATCAGCCCCGGGACAGGGATTTCCTATGGCTACACCTTC. As protein: CAISPGTGISYGYTF.

The rearrangement uses TRBV6-5 and TRBJ2-5; tentative D call: TRBD2 (5 bases). The CDR3 is 15 residues long. In germline, CDR1 is MNHEY, CDR2 SVGAGI. V dropped 4 bases and J dropped 5 bases, with 17 bases sitting between them. The DNA of the CDR3 is TGTGCCAGCAGTTCCCCCTCCAGGACGGGGGAGACCCAGTACTTC. The encoded protein is CASSSPSRTGETQYF.

The rearrangement links TRBV6-6 to TRBJ1-4, with 7 bases fitting TRBD1. Unmatched junction bases numbered 7, after V lost 6 bases and J lost 6 bases. This CDR3 has 14 amino acids. CDR1 is MNHNY, CDR2 SVGAGI, per germline (reference sequence). The CDR3 sequence: CASRDTGVYEKLFF. As DNA, the CDR3 is TGTGCCAGCAGGGATACAGGGGTTTATGAAAAACTGTTTTTT.

This chain joins TRBV6-2 or TRBV6-3 and TRBJ1-6, with 8 positions matching TRBD1. This CDR3 spans 16 amino acids. Germline CDR1 MNHEY, CDR2 SVGEGT. After removal of 2 bases from V and 7 bases from J, the junction contained 7 bases not matched to a gene. CDR3 coding DNA: TGTGCCAGCAGTTACCCCGGACAGGGAGGGAATTCACCCCTCCACTTT. Residues: CASSYPGQGGNSPLHF.

The chain combines TRBV9 with TRBJ1-1, with D perhaps matching TRBD1 (6 bases). With 3 bases removed from V and 5 bases from J, the gap between germline ends came to 14 bases. Per germline, CDR1 SGDLS and CDR2 YYNGEE. The length of the CDR3 is 14 residues. CDR3 loop: CASSGTVSRTEAFF. The CDR3 coding sequence is TGTGCCAGCAGCGGGACAGTATCGAGAACTGAAGCTTTCTTT.

The CDR3 sequence is CAWSTAGAAGTFF. For the CDR3, the DNA is TGTGCCTGGAGTACGGCGGGAGCCGCTGGAACGTTCTTC. V and J are TRBV30 and TRBJ2-1; TRBD2 aligns across 7 bases. This CDR3 comprises 13 residues. The junction had 13 bases not matched to a gene; V was cut back by 2 bases and J by 15 bases. Germline CDR1 and CDR2: GTSNPN and SVGIG (reference sequence).

The J gene is TRBJ2-1, the V gene TRBV19; 7 bases line up with TRBD2. Germline trimming cut 1 base from V and 4 bases from J; bases unmatched to any gene: 4. CDR3 length: 15 residues. Germline assignment: CDR1 LNHDA and CDR2 SQIVND (reference sequence). This CDR3 is CASSIAQGGYNEQFF. The DNA for the CDR3 is TGTGCCAGTAGTATAGCCCAGGGAGGGTACAATGAGCAGTTCTTC.

The chain couples TRBV7-2 to TRBJ2-4, with 9 bases aligning to TRBD1. This CDR3 spans 15 amino acids. Germline V gives CDR1 SGHTA, CDR2 FQGNSA. Unmatched junction bases numbered 4, after V lost 2 bases and J lost 5 bases. CDR3 sequence (DNA): TGTGCCAGCAGCTTATGGACAGGGGTCCAAAACATTCAGTACTTC. Amino acids: CASSLWTGVQNIQYF.

This chain joins TRBV4-2 and TRBJ2-3; TRBD2 aligns across 12 bases. Germline V gene data show CDR1 as LGHNA and CDR2 as YNFKEQ. The CDR3 has 17 amino acids. V lost 0 bases and J lost 1; bases outside the gene matches: 2. The CDR3 here is CASSQDRLAGGTDTQYF. The CDR3 nucleotides are TGTGCCAGCAGCCAAGACCGACTAGCGGGGGGCACAGATACGCAGTATTTT.

The gene calls are TRBV7-8 and TRBJ2-1, with D unresolved. CDR1 is SGHVS and CDR2 is FQNEAQ in the germline V gene. V gave up 4 bases and J gave up 8 bases, with 6 bases separating them. The CDR3 covers 11 residues. CDR3 sequence (DNA): TGTGCCAGCAGCTCTGAGGATGAGCAGTTCTTC. This gives the protein CASSSEDEQFF.

The chain couples TRBV7-2 to TRBJ2-5, with D tentatively TRBD2 (7 bases). The CDR3 covers 13 residues. Germline CDR1 SGHTA, CDR2 FQGNSA. V was pared by 7 bases and J by 5 bases, with 14 bases between. The CDR3 nucleotides are TGTGCCAGCATCCGGGGGGCCCGGGAGACCCAGTACTTC. This sequence encodes CASIRGARETQYF.

The rearrangement links TRBV18 to TRBJ1-6, with TRBD1 matching over 10 bases. This CDR3 is built from 16 residues. From germline, CDR1 is KGHSH and CDR2 LQKENI. The J segment lost 10 bases and the V segment lost 2 bases, leaving 8 bases of the junction unmatched. The CDR3 spells CASSPRAGTGESPLHF. In DNA form, the CDR3 reads TGTGCCAGCTCACCAAGGGCAGGGACAGGGGAATCACCCCTCCACTTT. Complete variable domain (other parts from reference TRBV18 and TRBJ1-6): NAGVMQNPRHLVRRRGQEARLRCSPMKGHSHVYWYRQLPEEGLKFMVYLQKENIIDESGMPKERFSAEFPKEGPSILRIQQVVRGDSAAYFCASSPRAGTGESPLHFGNGTRLTVT.

The V gene is TRBV7-2, the J gene TRBJ2-3, with D possibly matching TRBD2 (5 bases). CDR3 length equals 16 residues. The germline V and J ends were trimmed by 2 bases and 0 bases, with 12 bases remaining between them. Germline V CDR1 and CDR2: SGHTA, FQGNSA. Here the CDR3 DNA reads TGTGCCAGCAGCTTATCTTGGCGGGCCAGCACAGATACGCAGTATTTT. As protein: CASSLSWRASTDTQYF. The full variable domain, with the rest looked up from reference TRBV7-2 and TRBJ2-3, is GAGVSQSPSNKVTEKGKDVELRCDPISGHTALYWYRQSLGQGLEFLIYFQGNSAPDKSGLPSDRFSAERTGGSVSTLTIQRTQQEDSAVYLCASSLSWRASTDTQYFGPGTRLTVL.

The rearrangement links TRBV7-2 to TRBJ1-6, with a tentative D call TRBD1 (6 bases). The V gene's germline CDR1 is SGHTA and CDR2 FQGNSA. The V gene lost 4 bases and the J gene lost 9 bases, with 16 bases spanning the gap. This CDR3 contains 15 residues. CDR3 DNA sequence: TGTGCCAGCAGCTCAGATGACAGGAGTGGTTCACCCCTCCACTTT. Residues: CASSSDDRSGSPLHF. Variable domain in full (rest from reference TRBV7-2 and TRBJ1-6): GAGVSQSPSNKVTEKGKDVELRCDPISGHTALYWYRQSLGQGLEFLIYFQGNSAPDKSGLPSDRFSAERTGGSVSTLTIQRTQQEDSAVYLCASSSDDRSGSPLHFGNGTRLTVT.

The chain uses TRBV7-2 and TRBJ2-5, with D unresolved. The CDR3 is 14 residues long. Germline V lookup: CDR1 SGHTA, CDR2 FQGNSA. V lost 1 base to trimming and J lost 6 bases, with 12 bases between them. CDR3 sequence: CASSLGWQDQTQYF. DNA for the CDR3: TGTGCCAGCAGCTTAGGATGGCAGGATCAGACCCAGTACTTC.

This chain uses TRBV7-2 with TRBJ2-1; D might be TRBD1 (6 bases). V gave up 3 bases and J gave up 10 bases, with 10 bases separating them. The length of the CDR3 is 12 residues. CDR1 is SGHTA and CDR2 is FQGNSA in the germline V gene. The CDR3 region is CASSLDRREQFF. The DNA of the CDR3 is TGTGCCAGCAGCTTGGACAGAAGAGAGCAGTTCTTC.

This sequence joins TRBV4-3 and TRBJ2-2; D unresolved. Trimming stripped 3 bases from V and 7 bases from J, with 15 bases between. Germline assignment: CDR1 LGHNA and CDR2 YSLEER. The CDR3 covers 15 residues. CDR3 residues: CASSHGGLRIGELFF. CDR3 in DNA: TGCGCCAGCAGCCATGGTGGGTTGAGGATCGGGGAGCTGTTTTTT.

This rearrangement joins TRBV7-2 to TRBJ2-6; no definite D call. The V end was cut by 5 bases, the J end by 0 bases, with 5 bases between. CDR1 and CDR2 from the germline V gene are SGHTA and FQGNSA. CDR3 length: 14 amino acids. The CDR3 is CASSPRSGANVLTF. In DNA, the CDR3 is TGTGCCAGCAGCCCCCGCTCTGGGGCCAACGTCCTGACTTTC.